These 32 T cell receptor beta chains were all obtained from the same sample, sequenced in a study of cytomegalovirus exposure and HLA in healthy donors. The PCR ran on 60 Vbeta and 13 Jbeta primers. Produced via immunoSEQ multiplex PCR; TCRdb's table is partial and in-frame only. The sample lists 70,000 or so clones, around 74% occurring once. The sequencing input was PBMCs. The receptors derive from a woman aged 55-69 years in good health and CMV-seropositive.

J is TRBJ1-2 and V is TRBV7-3; D perhaps matches TRBD1 (5 bases). Germline V gene data show CDR1 as SGHTA and CDR2 as FQGTGA. V lost 5 bases and J 7 bases, leaving 17 bases between the germline ends. The CDR3 runs 14 residues. CDR3 sequence: CASSPGGSGSGYTF. In DNA form, the CDR3 reads TGTGCCAGCAGCCCCGGGGGGTCAGGATCTGGCTACACCTTC.

The rearrangement links TRBV10-3 to TRBJ2-3; tentatively, D is TRBD2 (6 bases). Trimming cost V 6 bases and J 1 base, with 11 bases left between them. The germline V gene has CDR1 ENHRY and CDR2 SYGVKD. The CDR3 length is 14 residues. The CDR3 loop is CAIRVSGGTDTQYF. In DNA form, the CDR3 reads TGTGCCATCAGGGTGTCGGGGGGCACAGATACGCAGTATTTT.

The gene calls are TRBV2 and TRBJ2-5; D unclear. Germline values: CDR1 SNHLY, CDR2 FYNNEI. V lost 5 bases and J 5 bases, leaving 3 bases between the germline ends. The CDR3 covers 10 residues. DNA of the CDR3: TGTGCCAGCAGTCGGGAGACCCAGTACTTC. Protein sequence: CASSRETQYF.

V and J are TRBV10-1 and TRBJ2-2; 10 positions agree with TRBD2. Germline V CDR1 and CDR2: WNHNN, SYGVQD (reference sequence). The CDR3 length is 14 residues. Trimming took 2 bases from V and 6 from J; bases not matched to a gene: 0. Here the CDR3 reads CASSESGGAGELFF. CDR3 bases: TGCGCCAGCAGTGAGAGCGGGGGGGCCGGGGAGCTGTTTTTT.

The rearrangement uses TRBV5-1 and TRBJ1-6, with TRBD1 identical over 7 bases. The CDR3 has 15 residues. The junction had 6 bases not matched to a gene; V was cut back by 0 bases and J by 9 bases. CDR1 and CDR2 (germline): SGHRS, YFSETQ. CDR3 in DNA: TGCGCCAGCAGCTTGGAAGCAGGGGGAGGTTCACCCCTCCACTTT. Translating it yields CASSLEAGGGSPLHF.

This clone was counted a few times. At one boundary the junction diverges from the germline segment, which might be a read error. The chain couples TRBV2 to TRBJ1-2; 8 bases agree with TRBD1. CDR3 length equals 12 residues. The germline V gene has CDR1 SNHLY and CDR2 FYNNEI. The CDR3 is CASSEDRAPPIF. As DNA, the CDR3 is TGTGCCAGCAGTGAGGACAGGGCCCCCCCCATATTC.

The chain recombines TRBV5-6 with TRBJ2-1; D may be TRBD2 (6 bases). V shed 3 bases and J shed 3 bases, with 16 bases lying between them. The CDR3 has 16 amino acids. CDR1 is SGHDT, CDR2 YYEEEE, per germline. CDR3 amino acids: CASSSLPGLIYNEQFF. The DNA for the CDR3 is TGTGCCAGCAGCTCGCTGCCGGGACTGATCTACAATGAGCAGTTCTTC.

V gene TRBV6-1 combines with J gene TRBJ1-1, with no clear D. The CDR3 length is 11 residues. V lost 9 bases and J 6 bases, leaving 11 bases between the germline ends. Germline V gene sequence: CDR1 MNHNS, CDR2 SASEGT. Here the CDR3 reads CASYSNPEAFF. CDR3 coding DNA: TGTGCCAGTTACAGTAACCCTGAAGCTTTCTTT.

V gene TRBV2 combines with J gene TRBJ1-1; tentatively, D is TRBD1 (5 bases). Germline loops: CDR1 SNHLY, CDR2 FYNNEI. The CDR3 covers 14 residues. V was trimmed by 4 bases and J by 5 bases, leaving 14 bases between them. The DNA of the CDR3 is TGTGCCAGCAGTGCCGAGGAGGGGATTACTGAAGCTTTCTTT. Amino acid sequence: CASSAEEGITEAFF.

CDR3 amino acids: CASSPGTGGNQPQHF. Here the CDR3 DNA reads TGTGCCAGCAGTCCCGGGACAGGGGGCAATCAGCCCCAGCATTTT. The J gene is TRBJ1-5, the V gene TRBV27; 10 bases fit TRBD1. The CDR3 has 15 amino acids. Per germline, CDR1 MNHEY and CDR2 SMNVEV (reference sequence). With V trimmed by 5 bases and J by 2 bases, 3 bases remained unmatched.

This clone was counted between two and nine times. The chain uses TRBV19 and TRBJ2-7; tentatively, D is TRBD1 (6 bases). This CDR3 spans 15 amino acids. Trimming took off 3 bases at V and 3 bases at J, with 15 bases between the two ends. Germline V lookup: CDR1 LNHDA, CDR2 SQIVND (reference sequence). The CDR3 region is CASSIRDGQNYEQYF. CDR3 DNA: TGTGCCAGTAGTATCCGGGACGGACAGAACTACGAGCAGTACTTC.

This chain links TRBV11-3 with TRBJ1-4, with D possibly TRBD1 on 6 matching bases. V lost 2 bases and J lost 8, with 12 bases in between. Germline lookup yields CDR1 SGHNT and CDR2 YENEEA. This CDR3 region has 14 residues. The CDR3 DNA sequence: TGTGCCAGCAGCTTAATGGGGGCTTGGGAAAAACTGTTTTTT. Its translation is CASSLMGAWEKLFF.

J is TRBJ1-1 and V is TRBV19; no clear D gene. CDR1 and CDR2 (germline): LNHDA, SQIVND (reference sequence). V gave up 5 bases and J gave up 10 bases, with 20 bases separating them. This CDR3 is 14 amino acids long. CDR3 bases: TGTGCCAGTAGTCCACAGACGAGCTCCTTTAGAGCTTTCTTT. The encoded protein is CASSPQTSSFRAFF.

This clone was observed a handful of times. The V gene is TRBV5-1, the J gene TRBJ1-6; D is unresolved. This CDR3 is 15 amino acids long. V dropped 0 bases and J dropped 4 bases, with 8 bases sitting between them. The V gene's germline CDR1 is SGHRS and CDR2 YFSETQ. CDR3 nucleotide sequence: TGCGCCAGCAGCTTGGATCAGGTATATAATTCACCCCTCCACTTT. Amino acids: CASSLDQVYNSPLHF.

This clone occurred a few times. V and J are TRBV5-5 and TRBJ1-2, with 8 nucleotides matching TRBD1. CDR3 length: 16 amino acids. V trimming: 4 bases; J trimming: 9 bases; junction bases outside the gene matches: 17. Germline CDR1 is SGHKS and CDR2 is YYEKEE (reference sequence). CDR3 loop: CASSRVQGASSGRYTF. CDR3 coding DNA: TGTGCCAGCAGCCGGGTGCAGGGGGCGAGTAGTGGTCGCTACACCTTC.

The chain combines TRBV7-9 with TRBJ2-3, with 13 bases identical to TRBD2. Per the germline V gene, CDR1 is SEHNR and CDR2 is FQNEAQ (reference sequence). V trimming: 2 bases; J trimming: 2 bases; junction bases outside the gene matches: 7. This CDR3 is built from 18 residues. DNA for the CDR3: TGTGCCAGCAGCTTAACTGGAACTAGCGGGGGGGTCACAGATACGCAGTATTTT. Amino acid sequence: CASSLTGTSGGVTDTQYF.

This clone has only one observation. The chain has TRBV7-2 and TRBJ1-5, with D possibly matching TRBD1 (5 bases). The germline V and J ends were trimmed by 2 bases and 4 bases, with 6 bases remaining between them. This CDR3 comprises 13 residues. Per the germline V gene, CDR1 is SGHTA and CDR2 is FQGNSA. The DNA of the CDR3 is TGTGCCAGCAGCTTATCAGGGAATCAGCCCCAGCATTTT. Residues: CASSLSGNQPQHF.

CDR3 sequence (DNA): TGCGCCAGCAGCCAAGACTTACCGAGGCAGCAGAGAAACACCATATATTTT. Translated: CASSQDLPRQQRNTIYF. This sequence joins TRBV4-1 and TRBJ1-3; D call uncertain. V was pared by 0 bases and J by 5 bases, with 17 bases between. Germline CDR1 and CDR2: MGHRA and YSYEKL. This CDR3 has 17 amino acids.

The chain employs TRBV7-3 and TRBJ1-2, with D unresolved. The germline V gene encodes CDR1 SGHTA and CDR2 FQGTGA. Trimming took off 4 bases at V and 2 bases at J, with 8 bases between the two ends. The CDR3 spans 13 residues. The CDR3, as DNA: TGTGCCAGCAGCTCTACTCTGAACTATGGCTACACCTTC. This gives the protein CASSSTLNYGYTF. Using reference TRBV7-3 and TRBJ1-2 for the parts outside the CDR3, the full variable domain is GAGVSQTPSNKVTEKGKYVELRCDPISGHTALYWYRQSLGQGPEFLIYFQGTGAADDSGLPNDRFFAVRPEGSVSTLKIQRTERGDSAVYLCASSSTLNYGYTFGSGTRLTVV.

The J gene is TRBJ2-5, the V gene TRBV9; 8 bases agree with TRBD2. Per germline, CDR1 SGDLS and CDR2 YYNGEE. This CDR3 has 15 amino acids. With 0 bases clipped from V and 3 bases from J, the junction kept 4 bases outside the gene matches. CDR3: CASSVAVGGEETQYF. CDR3 nucleotides: TGTGCCAGCAGCGTAGCTGTCGGGGGGGAAGAGACCCAGTACTTC.

The rearrangement joins TRBV6-1 to TRBJ2-7; TRBD1 agrees at 9 bases. Germline lookup yields CDR1 MNHNS and CDR2 SASEGT. This CDR3 has 15 residues. J was trimmed by 1 base and V by 5 bases; bases with no gene match: 6. The chain's CDR3 is CASSSRQGGSYEQYF. For the CDR3, the DNA is TGTGCCAGCAGTTCCAGACAGGGGGGTTCCTACGAGCAGTACTTC.

The rearrangement joins TRBV4-2 to TRBJ2-1; 7 bases map to TRBD2. The ends lost 8 bases at V and 7 bases at J; junction bases unmatched: 14. This CDR3 has 15 residues. Germline loops: CDR1 LGHNA, CDR2 YNFKEQ. CDR3 amino acids: CASLGGGRVSNEQFF. In DNA form, the CDR3 reads TGTGCCAGCCTGGGGGGAGGGAGGGTATCGAATGAGCAGTTCTTC.

The V and J genes are TRBV10-3 and TRBJ2-1; 9 bases align to TRBD1. Germline values: CDR1 ENHRY, CDR2 SYGVKD. The CDR3 totals 14 residues. V shed 6 bases and J 2 bases; nucleotides not matched to a gene: 2. The CDR3 loop reads CAIRGQGTYNEQFF. In DNA, the CDR3 is TGTGCCATCAGAGGACAGGGGACCTACAATGAGCAGTTCTTC.

The sample holds a few counts of this clone. The gene calls are TRBV5-6 and TRBJ1-1; perhaps TRBD1 as D (6 bases). V lost 5 bases and J lost 2, with 16 bases in between. Germline assignment: CDR1 SGHDT and CDR2 YYEEEE. CDR3 length: 15 residues. DNA for the CDR3: TGTGCCAGCAGAGAACAGGGCGGTAAAAACACTGAAGCTTTCTTT. Translating gives CASREQGGKNTEAFF.

The rearrangement uses TRBV2 and TRBJ1-3, with D tentatively TRBD1 (6 bases). Germline V gene data show CDR1 as SNHLY and CDR2 as FYNNEI. V shed 8 bases and J shed 9 bases, with 14 bases lying between them. CDR3 length equals 12 residues. CDR3 nucleotides: TGTGCCAGCTCCCCGGGGGGGGCCACCATATATTTT. It specifies CASSPGGATIYF.

V usage is TRBV30 and J usage is TRBJ2-1, with D maybe TRBD2 (5 bases). CDR3 length: 10 amino acids. Germline CDR1 GTSNPN, CDR2 SVGIG (reference sequence). V lost 4 bases, J lost 7 bases, and 5 bases lay in between. The DNA for the CDR3 is TGTGCCTGGACGGGGAATGAGCAGTTCTTC. This encodes CAWTGNEQFF.

This clone was detected only a few times. The chain uses TRBV27 and TRBJ1-4, with D uncertain. The germline V gene has CDR1 MNHEY and CDR2 SMNVEV (reference sequence). This CDR3 has 9 amino acids. The CDR3 DNA follows: TGTGCAGCGGGTGCAAAACTGTTTTTT. Encoded protein: CAAGAKLFF. Full variable domain (remainder filled in from reference TRBV27 and TRBJ1-4): EAQVTQNPRYLITVTGKKLTVTCSQNMNHEYMSWYRQDPGLGLRQIYYSMNVEVTDKGDVPEGYKVSRKEKRNFPLILESPSPNQTSLYFCAAGAKLFFGSGTQLSVL.

This clone occurred a few times. The J gene is TRBJ1-5, the V gene TRBV29-1, with TRBD1 matching over 8 bases. Losses at the gene ends were 4 bases for V and 4 bases for J; bases not matched to a gene: 3. This CDR3 has 13 amino acids. Germline CDR1 reads SQVTM; CDR2 reads ANQGSEA. The CDR3 reads CSVVQGVNQPQHF. CDR3 bases: TGCAGCGTTGTACAGGGGGTTAATCAGCCCCAGCATTTT.

This clone appeared a single time. One end of the junction fails to match germline, which may point to a read error. This sequence joins TRBV4-1 and TRBJ1-5, with D possibly being TRBD1 (6 bases). The CDR3 extends over 13 amino acids. CDR1 is MGHRA, CDR2 YSYEKL, per germline. The CDR3 bases are TGCACCAGCAGCCGACAGGAAGGTCAGCCCCAGCATTTT. This gives the protein CTSSRQEGQPQHF.

The V gene is TRBV4-1, the J gene TRBJ2-5; perhaps TRBD2 as D (7 bases). V gave up 4 bases and J gave up 4 bases, with 19 bases separating them. Germline CDR1 MGHRA, CDR2 YSYEKL. The CDR3 sequence is 16 residues long. The CDR3, as DNA: TGCGCCAGCAGCCCACGAGGAAGGGGGGGGGTAGAGACCCAGTACTTC. It encodes CASSPRGRGGVETQYF.

J is TRBJ2-7 and V is TRBV5-1; possibly TRBD2 for D (6 bases). The germline V gene encodes CDR1 SGHRS and CDR2 YFSETQ. The length of the CDR3 is 14 residues. The V and J ends lost 4 bases and 6 bases respectively, with 17 bases between them. The CDR3 nucleotides are TGCGCCAGCAGCCTCGGACGGGGACTTGGCGAGCAGTACTTC. Translating it yields CASSLGRGLGEQYF.

The chain combines TRBV29-1 with TRBJ2-3; D remains ambiguous. Germline V CDR1 and CDR2: SQVTM, ANQGSEA. This CDR3 has 11 residues. Trimming left V 7 bases short and J 6 bases short, with 11 bases between. The CDR3 DNA sequence: TGCAGCGCCGAGGCTTTGGATACGCAGTATTTT. This translates into CSAEALDTQYF.